Described below is a single T cell receptor (beta chain) sequence and its context. Its antigen target is currently unknown. No quality values exist for individual bases; no much larger clone is one base distant. The immunoSEQ Assay, a bias-controlled multiplex PCR, was used to amplify TCRbeta CDR3 regions from genomic DNA. In the source study's methods: Within the assay, amplification of reference gene primers was used to estimate how many nucleated cells each sample contained. To quantify the absolute abundance of each unique TCRbeta CDR3 rearrangement, sequence reads were collapsed and filtered. For each sample, productive Simpson clonality was calculated as the square root of Simpson's diversity index over productive rearrangements. TCRdb holds this immuneACCESS table with in-frame rearrangements only. Some clones are missing; in checked studies, unresolved V genes explain under half, and the rest has no known cause. V and J calls and clone size follow that table, whereas D and trimming were derived from the DNA. Counted in this sample were 150,000 or so clones; about 80% of them appeared once. The top ten constitute 29% of the sample.

This sample is part of a study of blood T cell repertoires in COVID-19 (dated by TCRdb to 2020 to 2022). With respect to the entire study: Collaborator samples came from the United States, Italy and Spain and covered acute and convalescent phases of COVID-19. The prospective study material was composed of cDNA or gDNA derived from T cells, B-cell-depleted T cells, or PBMCs. Deeply sampled blood TCRbeta repertoires from subjects exposed to, actively infected with, or recovered from COVID-19 were included in the dataset. The repertoires were released in a freely available public database meant as a resource for research on the immune response to SARS-CoV-2. The samples were drawn from two sources: the first 160 participants of the ongoing ImmuneRACE study, and fewer than 1,500 subjects contributed by 6 global collaborators. Nearly every sample came with metadata listing a de-identified subject ID, COVID-19 status, age in years and sex. Where available, HLA class I and class II types were taken from metadata supplied by the sample provider and were not determined by assay-based typing. Broader findings and caveats from the paper: How much clinical and demographic metadata was included differed by source and by participant, and the metadata was provided uncurated.

Collaborating institutions collected whole blood in K2EDTA tubes following their own protocols. Collaborator samples were shipped for TCRbeta analysis as frozen whole blood, isolated PBMCs, or DNA extracted from either sample type. Spanning cysteine to phenylalanine, the CDR3 consists of 14 amino acids. Only the CDR3 DNA stays, 42 bases, in frame from base 1. V loses 5 bases, J loses 11 bases, and the germline ends lie 18 bases apart. Reading the germline V gene gives CDR1 MNHEY and CDR2 SVGAGI. The material sequenced was peripheral blood. In this chain, TRBV6-5 is recombined with TRBJ2-2; no D gene can be assigned with confidence. This sequence originates from a woman in her sixties or seventies with acute or convalescent COVID-19. The CDR3 protein is CASSPLGFGGELFF. The DNA sequence is TGTGCCAGCAGTCCCCTCGGTTTTGGCGGTGAGCTGTTTTTT.